This is a list of T cell receptor beta chains from one sample in a study of OX40 agonist ivuxolimab in advanced cancers. Sequencing was performed with immunoSEQ multiplex PCR; in TCRdb, only in-frame clones are kept and a portion is missing. The sample shows roughly 20,000 clones, about four fifths of them seen only once. The input for sequencing was CD4+ or CD8+ T cells sorted from blood, taken in a trial of the OX40 agonist ivuxolimab. The receptors shown here come from an adult with an advanced solid tumor such as melanoma, head and neck, liver or kidney cancer. The CDR3 runs from the conserved cysteine through the conserved F or W. D genes are given only for firm matches. A row's size may be missing; if present it is once, few, many or a size class.

NA	TRBJ1-1	TRBV19	NA	TGTGCCAGTAGTGAGGAGCCTGTTACCACTGAAGCTTTCTTT	CASSEEPVTTEAFF
TRBD2	TRBJ2-3	TRBV29-1	NA	TGCAGCGTTGAAGATCTTGTGGCTAGCGGGACGGTAGATACGCAGTATTTT	CSVEDLVASGTVDTQYF
TRBD2	TRBJ2-1	TRBV28	NA	TGTGCCAGCAGTTTTTTGGGGGGGTACAATGAGCAGTTCTTC	CASSFLGGYNEQFF
NA	TRBJ2-1	TRBV2	NA	TGTGCCAGCAGTGAAAGCCTTTCAGGGCCCTACAATGAGCAGTTCTTC	CASSESLSGPYNEQFF
NA	TRBJ1-3	TRBV5-6	NA	TGTGCCAGCAGCTGGGGGGACTCTGGAAACACCATATATTTT	CASSWGDSGNTIYF
NA	TRBJ2-1	TRBV4-1	NA	TGCGCCAGCAGCCAAGAGGTAGCGAGCTCCTACAATGAGCAGTTCTTC	CASSQEVASSYNEQFF
NA	TRBJ2-7	TRBV23-1	NA	TGCGCCAGCAGTCAAGTCCCACCCTCGATGGAGCAGTACTTC	CASSQVPPSMEQYF
TRBD1	TRBJ1-2	TRBV7-9	NA	TGTGCCAGCAGCCCAGGGCTGGGACAGGGGAGGTATGGCTACACCTTC	CASSPGLGQGRYGYTF
NA	TRBJ1-2	TRBV30	once	TGTGCCTGGACCATTGATGGCTTCTATGGCTACACCTTC	CAWTIDGFYGYTF
NA	TRBJ1-2	TRBV30	NA	TGTGCCTGGAGTGTAGGTCCGAATTATGGCTACACCTTC	CAWSVGPNYGYTF
TRBD1	TRBJ2-7	TRBV6-1	NA	TGTGCCAGCAGTGAGACTGACAGGGCATTCTACGAGCAGTACTTC	CASSETDRAFYEQYF
TRBD2	TRBJ2-1	TRBV2	NA	TGTGCCAGCAGTGACCTAGCGGGAGATTCTTGGTCCTACAATGAGCAGTTCTTC	CASSDLAGDSWSYNEQFF
TRBD2	TRBJ2-5	TRBV29-1	NA	TGCAGCGTTGTTGCGGGAGTAGAGACCCAGTACTTC	CSVVAGVETQYF
NA	TRBJ2-3	TRBV9	once	TGTGCCAGCAGCGTCTATGAAGATACGCAGTATTTT	CASSVYEDTQYF
NA	TRBJ1-3	TRBV7-9	NA	TGTGCCAGCAGCTTTCGGGGGGACACCATATATTTT	CASSFRGDTIYF
NA	TRBJ2-2	TRBV10-1	NA	TGCGCCAGCAGTGGGCGGGTAGCGGAGCCCACCGGGGAGCTGTTTTTT	CASSGRVAEPTGELFF
TRBD2	TRBJ2-1	TRBV11-2	many	TGTGCCAGCAGCCCCTACCCTTTTCCTAGCGGGAGAACTATTGGTGAGCAGTTCTTC	CASSPYPFPSGRTIGEQFF
NA	TRBJ2-7	TRBV28	NA	TGTGCCAGCAGCTTGACAGGTCCCCTGGGTTACGAGCAGTACTTC	CASSLTGPLGYEQYF
NA	TRBJ1-2	TRBV2	NA	TGTGCCAGCAGTGAGCAGGGTGGTAACTATGGCTACACCTTC	CASSEQGGNYGYTF
NA	TRBJ1-4	TRBV7-9	once	TGTGCCAGCAGCTTAGTTCGCCAGGATGAAAAACTGTTTTTT	CASSLVRQDEKLFF
TRBD2	TRBJ2-7	TRBV10-3	NA	TGTGCCATCAGTGAGTCTAGCGGGAGGGTTTACGAGCAGTACTTC	CAISESSGRVYEQYF
TRBD1	TRBJ2-7	TRBV11-2	NA	TGTGCCAGCAGCTTAGAGCCCCTCCGGGACAGGTCCCCATACGAGCAGTACTTC	CASSLEPLRDRSPYEQYF
NA	TRBJ2-5	TRBV30	NA	TGTGCCTGGAGTCGGGCCTTCCAAGAGACCCAGTACTTC	CAWSRAFQETQYF
NA	TRBJ1-4	TRBV29-1	NA	TGCAGCGTTGAAGGTAGAGAAAATGAAAAACTGTTTTTT	CSVEGRENEKLFF
NA	TRBJ1-3	TRBV9	NA	TGTGCCAGCAGCTTTACAGGGAACTCTGGAAACACCATATATTTT	CASSFTGNSGNTIYF
TRBD1	TRBJ2-7	TRBV10-3	NA	TGTGCCATCAGTGACCCGACAGGGGGCAAATACGAGCAGTACTTC	CAISDPTGGKYEQYF
TRBD1	TRBJ2-3	TRBV6-1	NA	TGTGCCAGCAGTGAAGTGCCGACAGGGGGCACAGATACGCAGTATTTT	CASSEVPTGGTDTQYF